This TCR beta chain was profiled in a study of tumor and adjacent non-tumor tissue in lung cancer. Study-wide points: In normal lung, the top 100 clones were significantly more dominant than in tumor. Patients with more diverse tumor TCRs had worse survival.

Concerning this clonotype itself: Its antigen is unknown. The junction does not match germline at one end; this may be a read error.

No cell sorting was done before RNA was extracted from the tissue. This non-tumor lung sample came from over 3 cm beyond the tumor edge. Three rounds of nested PCR, following a modified ARM-PCR protocol, produced the TCRbeta library. One entry per CDR3 protein results from TCRdb running MiXCR on the multiplex PCR reads. This sample yields tens of thousands of distinct CDR3 sequences, of which roughly two thirds are seen a single time; 15% to 20% belongs to the top ten. CDR3 size: 13 residues. Germline CDR1 and CDR2: MNHEY and SVGAGI. The source of this sequence is a woman in her forties with non-small cell lung cancer. The sequenced material came from distant non-tumor lung tissue. The chain is built from TRBV6-5 and TRBJ1-1; D is uncertain. CDR3 residues: CVSSNGSAQEAFF. CDR3 DNA sequence: TGTGTCAGCAGTAATGGGTCAGCTCAAGAAGCTTTCTTT.